The rows below give T cell receptor beta chains drawn from one sample of a study of T cell responses to AZD1222 COVID-19 vaccine. Clones were sequenced by immunoSEQ multiplex PCR, and TCRdb holds only the in-frame ones, with some missing. The sample holds 150,000 or so clones, roughly 88% seen once. The sequencing used peripheral blood, collected 28 days after the second AZD1222 dose. Source of these receptors: an adult who received the AZD1222 COVID-19 vaccine. Both conserved end residues are part of each CDR3. D genes are given only for firm matches.

>TRBJ1-1|-|TRBV19
CASSMQGMNTEAFF
TGTGCCAGTAGTATGCAGGGAATGAACACTGAAGCTTTCTTT
>TRBJ2-1|-|TRBV24-1
CATSDLGLNEQFF
TGTGCCACCAGTGATTTGGGGCTCAATGAGCAGTTCTTC
>TRBJ2-3|TRBD1|TRBV7-9
CASSPGTGTDTQYF
TGTGCCAGCAGCCCGGGGACAGGCACAGATACGCAGTATTTT
>TRBJ2-7|-|TRBV7-2
CASSLSVTAYEQYF
TGTGCCAGCAGCCTGTCAGTTACGGCTTACGAGCAGTACTTC
>TRBJ2-7|TRBD2|TRBV2
CASTGGYEQYF
TGTGCCAGCACGGGGGGCTACGAGCAGTACTTC
>TRBJ1-1|-|TRBV19
CASKGYTLDGWNTEAFF
TGTGCCAGTAAGGGCTACACCTTGGACGGATGGAACACTGAAGCTTTCTTT
>TRBJ2-5|TRBD2|TRBV5-1
CASSPSGGSETQYF
TGCGCCAGCAGCCCCTCGGGGGGGTCCGAGACCCAGTACTTC
>TRBJ2-7|TRBD2|TRBV6-2/TRBV6-3
CASSYFLPASGSYEQYF
TGTGCCAGCAGTTACTTCCTCCCCGCTAGCGGGAGCTACGAGCAGTACTTC
>TRBJ1-5|-|TRBV7-8
CASSALDSNQPQHF
TGTGCCAGCAGCGCCCTGGACAGTAATCAGCCCCAGCATTTT
>TRBJ1-2|-|TRBV25-1
CASSESYSTGLAGYTF
TGTGCCAGCAGTGAATCTTACAGTACAGGGTTAGCGGGCTACACCTTC